These 28 T cell receptor beta chains share one sample of origin, sequenced in a study of cytomegalovirus exposure and HLA in healthy donors. PCR used 60 Vbeta primers and 13 Jbeta primers. TCRdb keeps only in-frame clones here, not all; method: immunoSEQ multiplex PCR. The sample lists approximately 160,000 clones, about two thirds occurring once. Sequences were obtained from PBMCs. These receptors were obtained from a woman between 18 and 29 years old in good health and CMV-seropositive.

V is TRBV5-1 and J is TRBJ1-1; the D gene is possibly TRBD1 (5 bases). The V gene's germline CDR1 is SGHRS and CDR2 YFSETQ. V dropped 4 bases and J dropped 0 bases, with 22 bases sitting between them. The CDR3 has 18 residues. In nucleotides, the CDR3 is TGCGCCAGCAGCCTCCTTGGACAAGTACGTGATATGAACACTGAAGCTTTCTTT. Translating it yields CASSLLGQVRDMNTEAFF. The full variable domain, completed using reference TRBV5-1 and TRBJ1-1, is KAGVTQTPRYLIKTRGQQVTLSCSPISGHRSVSWYQQTPGQGLQFLFEYFSETQRNKGNFPGRFSGRQFSNSRSEMNVSTLELGDSALYLCASSLLGQVRDMNTEAFFGQGTRLTVV.

The V and J genes are TRBV19 and TRBJ1-2; D is ambiguous. The germline gives CDR1 LNHDA, CDR2 SQIVND (reference sequence). This CDR3 has 14 amino acids. The V end lost 1 base, the J end lost 7 bases, and 13 bases lay between the germline ends. CDR3 nucleotide sequence: TGTGCCAGTAGTATAGTCGGGATTGATTCTGGCTACACCTTC. Amino acids: CASSIVGIDSGYTF.

The chain combines TRBV27 with TRBJ2-3; TRBD2 matches at 10 bases. The CDR3 sequence is 15 residues long. CDR1 MNHEY and CDR2 SMNVEV come from the germline V gene (reference sequence). After removal of 6 bases from V and 6 bases from J, the junction contained 9 bases not matched to a gene. CDR3 sequence: CASSVPGLAPDTQYF. The CDR3 nucleotides are TGTGCCAGCAGCGTACCGGGACTAGCGCCGGATACGCAGTATTTT.

The rearrangement joins TRBV5-1 to TRBJ2-6, with TRBD2 as a possible D gene (6 bases). Germline assignment: CDR1 SGHRS and CDR2 YFSETQ. The CDR3 runs 14 residues. The V and J ends lost 4 bases and 9 bases respectively, with 14 bases between them. DNA of the CDR3: TGCGCCAGCAGCACAACCGGGGGACGCAACGTCCTGACTTTC. Encoded protein: CASSTTGGRNVLTF.

The chain uses TRBV18 and TRBJ1-5; D perhaps matches TRBD1 (5 bases). The CDR3 has 15 residues. Trimming removed 6 bases at V and 4 bases at J, with 16 bases between. CDR1 and CDR2 from the germline V gene are KGHSH and LQKENI. The CDR3 loop is CASSRTIGANQPQHF. The CDR3, as DNA: TGTGCCAGCTCTCGGACAATTGGGGCAAATCAGCCCCAGCATTTT. The entire variable domain, with the rest obtained from reference TRBV18 and TRBJ1-5, is as follows: NAGVMQNPRHLVRRRGQEARLRCSPMKGHSHVYWYRQLPEEGLKFMVYLQKENIIDESGMPKERFSAEFPKEGPSILRIQQVVRGDSAAYFCASSRTIGANQPQHFGDGTRLSIL.

This clone was detected a few times. The chain couples TRBV7-9 to TRBJ1-1; TRBD1 is a possible D gene (5 bases). CDR1 is SEHNR, CDR2 FQNEAQ, per germline (reference sequence). V gave up 5 bases and J gave up 4 bases, with 8 bases separating them. The CDR3 extends over 12 amino acids. CDR3 coding DNA: TGTGCCAGCAGCCGTGACAGCACTGAAGCTTTCTTT. This sequence encodes CASSRDSTEAFF. The whole variable domain, remainder taken from reference TRBV7-9 and TRBJ1-1, is DTGVSQNPRHKITKRGQNVTFRCDPISEHNRLYWYRQTLGQGPEFLTYFQNEAQLEKSRLLSDRFSAERPKGSFSTLEIQRTEQGDSAMYLCASSRDSTEAFFGQGTRLTVV.

The chain carries TRBV9 and TRBJ2-7; a possible D gene is TRBD1 (6 bases). This CDR3 has 13 amino acids. V shed 4 bases and J shed 1 base, with 9 bases lying between them. Germline V gene sequence: CDR1 SGDLS, CDR2 YYNGEE. The CDR3 nucleotides are TGTGCCAGCAGCAGGGGGAGTTCCTACGAGCAGTACTTC. The encoded protein is CASSRGSSYEQYF.

The chain uses TRBV7-3 and TRBJ1-1; 9 bases agree with TRBD1. The CDR3 spans 15 residues. V gave up 0 bases and J gave up 4 bases; unmatched junction bases: 3. From germline, CDR1 is SGHTA and CDR2 FQGTGA. Here the CDR3 DNA reads TGTGCCAGCAGCTTAACGGACAGGGGCATCACTGAAGCTTTCTTT. Amino acids: CASSLTDRGITEAFF.

The rearrangement links TRBV9 to TRBJ1-1, with a possible D match to TRBD1 (6 bases). V gave up 4 bases and J gave up 0 bases, with 13 bases separating them. CDR1 is SGDLS, CDR2 YYNGEE, per germline. The CDR3 runs 15 residues. The DNA of the CDR3 is TGTGCCAGCAGCCGACTGGACAGCTTGAACACTGAAGCTTTCTTT. Its protein is CASSRLDSLNTEAFF.

This chain joins TRBV19 and TRBJ2-2; 7 bases line up with TRBD1. The CDR3 spans 13 residues. V dropped 6 bases and J dropped 5; count of bases not matched to a gene: 3. Germline V lookup: CDR1 LNHDA, CDR2 SQIVND (reference sequence). The CDR3 nucleotides are TGTGCCAGTAGCGTGACAGGGACCGGGGAGCTGTTTTTT. Residues: CASSVTGTGELFF.

In regard to this clone: A junction boundary mismatches the germline segment, possibly from a read error. The chain links TRBV5-1 to TRBJ1-2; 8 bases are a match to TRBD1. The CDR3 length is 14 residues. The germline V gene encodes CDR1 SGHRS and CDR2 YFSETQ. The CDR3 loop reads CASSPGGSTYGYGF. CDR3 DNA: TGCGCCAGCAGCCCAGGGGGCAGCACGTATGGCTATGGCTTC.

Points on this clone: The junction and the germline gene differ at one end; a read error may be behind it. The J gene is TRBJ2-4, the V gene TRBV6-1; a weak D match, TRBD1 (5 bases). Germline V gene data show CDR1 as MNHNS and CDR2 as SASEGT. The CDR3 contains 11 residues. Written as DNA, the CDR3 is TGTGCCAGCAGTGAAGAGGGGTTCTCAGACTTC. Amino acid sequence: CASSEEGFSDF.

The V gene is TRBV12-5, the J gene TRBJ1-2; TRBD1 matches 7 bases. Looked up from germline, CDR1 is LGHNT and CDR2 is FRNRAP. The CDR3 is 17 amino acids. The junction had 20 bases not matched to a gene; V was cut back by 6 bases and J by 7 bases. The CDR3 loop reads CASGPRRPDRVISGYTF. The CDR3 DNA sequence: TGTGCTAGTGGCCCCAGAAGGCCAGACAGGGTTATTTCTGGCTACACCTTC. The full variable domain, with the rest looked up from reference TRBV12-5 and TRBJ1-2, is DARVTQTPRHKVTEMGQEVTMRCQPILGHNTVFWYRQTMMQGLELLAYFRNRAPLDDSGMPKDRFSAEMPDATLATLKIQPSEPRDSAVYFCASGPRRPDRVISGYTFGSGTRLTVV.

The V call is TRBV7-2, the J call TRBJ2-7, with TRBD2 identical over 11 bases. The CDR3 runs to 17 residues. The V and J ends lost 1 base and 4 bases, in that order; junction bases with no gene match: 9. Germline-derived CDR1 and CDR2 are SGHTA and FQGNSA. The CDR3 protein is CASSLGLPGLAVYEQYF. The CDR3 DNA sequence: TGTGCCAGCAGCTTAGGCCTTCCGGGACTAGCGGTATACGAGCAGTACTTC.

The chain employs TRBV19 and TRBJ1-5; 9 bases fit TRBD1. This CDR3 has 15 amino acids. CDR1 and CDR2 (germline): LNHDA, SQIVND (reference sequence). V was clipped by 5 bases and J by 6 bases; unmatched bases: 8. The CDR3 sequence is CASSVMDRGTQPQHF. The CDR3 DNA follows: TGTGCCAGTAGTGTCATGGACAGGGGAACTCAGCCCCAGCATTTT. The entire variable domain, with the rest obtained from reference TRBV19 and TRBJ1-5, is as follows: DGGITQSPKYLFRKEGQNVTLSCEQNLNHDAMYWYRQDPGQGLRLIYYSQIVNDFQKGDIAEGYSVSREKKESFPLTVTSAQKNPTAFYLCASSVMDRGTQPQHFGDGTRLSIL.

V and J are TRBV28 and TRBJ1-5; perhaps TRBD1 as D (6 bases). Trimming removed 6 bases at V and 6 bases at J, with 18 bases between. CDR1 and CDR2 (germline): MDHEN, SYDVKM. The CDR3 extends over 15 amino acids. Written as DNA, the CDR3 is TGTGCCAGCAGGCGTAAGGGGGTAGGAGGTCAGCCCCAGCATTTT. Protein product: CASRRKGVGGQPQHF.

The rearrangement uses TRBV2 and TRBJ1-1; 7 nucleotides agree with TRBD1. Per the germline V gene, CDR1 is SNHLY and CDR2 is FYNNEI. CDR3 length equals 15 residues. V was pared by 7 bases and J by 1 base, with 9 bases of the junction left unmatched. CDR3 loop: CASILEGAGNTEAFF. CDR3 sequence (DNA): TGTGCCAGCATCTTGGAGGGGGCAGGGAACACTGAAGCTTTCTTT. Drawing the rest from reference TRBV2 and TRBJ1-1, the complete variable domain is EPEVTQTPSHQVTQMGQEVILRCVPISNHLYFYWYRQILGQKVEFLVSFYNNEISEKSEIFDDQFSVERPDGSNFTLKIRSTKLEDSAMYFCASILEGAGNTEAFFGQGTRLTVV.

This chain links TRBV30 with TRBJ2-3; 10 nucleotides agree with TRBD2. Unmatched junction bases numbered 5, after V lost 0 bases and J lost 5 bases. CDR3 length equals 15 residues. Germline values: CDR1 GTSNPN, CDR2 SVGIG (reference sequence). The CDR3 is CAWSVLAGVGDTQYF. As DNA, the CDR3 is TGTGCCTGGAGTGTCCTAGCGGGAGTCGGAGATACGCAGTATTTT.

This chain links TRBV2 with TRBJ2-3, with D possibly being TRBD1 (6 bases). This CDR3 has 16 residues. The germline CDR1 and CDR2 sequences are SNHLY and FYNNEI. V lost 6 bases and J lost 7, with 23 bases in between. The CDR3 nucleotides are TGTGCCAGCAGCAAGGACAGCAATATAGGCGCGCATACGCAGTATTTT. This codes for CASSKDSNIGAHTQYF.

This chain connects TRBV5-4 to TRBJ2-5, with D unresolved. Per the germline V gene, CDR1 is SGHNT and CDR2 is YYREEE (reference sequence). This CDR3 is built from 14 residues. V was trimmed by 3 bases and J by 0 bases, leaving 9 bases between them. In DNA form, the CDR3 reads TGTGCCAGCAGCTACGGCACTAACCAAGAGACCCAGTACTTC. Protein: CASSYGTNQETQYF.

The chain couples TRBV27 to TRBJ1-6, with 9 bases lining up with TRBD1. Germline CDR1 MNHEY, CDR2 SMNVEV (reference sequence). The CDR3 is 13 amino acids. The V gene end was trimmed by 6 bases and the J gene end by 9 bases; junction bases not matched to a gene: 3. As DNA, the CDR3 is TGTGCCAGCAGGGGGACAGGGCGTTCACCCCTCCACTTT. Its protein is CASRGTGRSPLHF.

The rearrangement uses TRBV27 and TRBJ1-5, with 7 bases aligning to TRBD1. After removal of 5 bases from V and 0 bases from J, the junction contained 4 bases not matched to a gene. The CDR3 consists of 15 residues. From germline, CDR1 is MNHEY and CDR2 SMNVEV (reference sequence). CDR3 in DNA: TGTGCCAGCAGTGGGGACAGTTATAGCAATCAGCCCCAGCATTTT. Translating it yields CASSGDSYSNQPQHF.

The sample holds one count of this clone. CDR3 coding DNA: TGCGCCAGCAGTGACGAGGGTCTCACAGATACGCAGTATTTT. It translates to CASSDEGLTDTQYF. The genes are TRBV10-1 and TRBJ2-3; D may be TRBD2 (5 bases). The V end was cut by 3 bases, the J end by 2 bases, with 9 bases between. The CDR3 covers 14 residues. CDR1 and CDR2 from the germline V gene are WNHNN and SYGVQD (reference sequence).

The V gene is TRBV5-1, the J gene TRBJ2-7; weak D call: TRBD1 (5 bases). Germline-derived CDR1 and CDR2 are SGHRS and YFSETQ. The CDR3 totals 14 residues. The V gene lost 2 bases and the J gene lost 0 bases, with 9 bases spanning the gap. Written as DNA, the CDR3 is TGCGCCAGCAGCTTACAGGACCCCTCCTACGAGCAGTACTTC. Translating it yields CASSLQDPSYEQYF.

This clone was seen once. The CDR3 sequence is CASRADRYSNQPQHF. In DNA form, the CDR3 reads TGTGCCAGCAGAGCTGACAGGTATAGCAATCAGCCCCAGCATTTT. The chain carries TRBV6-1 and TRBJ1-5; D is possibly TRBD1 (6 bases). Per the germline V gene, CDR1 is MNHNS and CDR2 is SASEGT. The CDR3 totals 15 residues. Trimming left V 6 bases short and J 0 bases short, with 12 bases between.

The rearrangement uses TRBV10-1 and TRBJ2-3, with 10 nucleotides matching TRBD2. The CDR3 is 13 residues long. Unmatched junction bases numbered 4, after V lost 7 bases and J lost 6 bases. Germline V gene sequence: CDR1 WNHNN, CDR2 SYGVQD (reference sequence). The DNA for the CDR3 is TGCGCCAGCAACCTAGCGGGAGACGATACGCAGTATTTT. Translating gives CASNLAGDDTQYF.

The chain couples TRBV11-1 to TRBJ2-3; 7 positions match TRBD1. V shed 1 base and J 5 bases; nucleotides not matched to a gene: 9. There are 16 residues in the CDR3. Germline V gives CDR1 SGHAT, CDR2 FQDESV (reference sequence). The CDR3 bases are TGTGCCAGCAGCTTAGACAGGGGTCTGCTAGGAGATACGCAGTATTTT. It codes for CASSLDRGLLGDTQYF.

This clone was picked up one time. CDR3 nucleotides: TGCGCCAGCAGCCAAGAGGACAGGGGCCCATATGGCTACACCTTC. It yields the protein CASSQEDRGPYGYTF. This chain joins TRBV4-3 and TRBJ1-2; 9 bases line up with TRBD1. Germline assignment: CDR1 LGHNA and CDR2 YSLEER. J was trimmed by 5 bases and V by 0 bases; bases with no gene match: 4. The CDR3 loop spans 15 amino acids.